The T cell receptor (beta chain) described here comes from a study of radiotherapy plus CTLA-4 blockade in lung cancer. Trimming cost V 4 bases and J 4 bases; bases outside gene matches: 7. The CDR3 spans 14 residues. Germline V gene data show CDR1 as SGHRS and CDR2 as YFSETQ. The method was immunoSEQ multiplex PCR; TCRdb's version includes in-frame clones alone and lacks a portion of them. The sample lists over 100,000 clones, roughly four fifths seen once, with about 3.3% in the top ten. This material consisted of peripheral blood, taken from a patient treated with radiotherapy plus ipilimumab. The origin of this receptor is a human donor with non-small cell lung cancer that progressed on radiotherapy plus ipilimumab. Some clones in this sample may be carry-over from other donors' samples. The chain links TRBV5-1 to TRBJ1-1; 7 bases match TRBD1. The CDR3: CASSGTGEATEAFF. CDR3 sequence (DNA): TGCGCCAGCAGCGGAACAGGGGAGGCCACTGAAGCTTTCTTT.